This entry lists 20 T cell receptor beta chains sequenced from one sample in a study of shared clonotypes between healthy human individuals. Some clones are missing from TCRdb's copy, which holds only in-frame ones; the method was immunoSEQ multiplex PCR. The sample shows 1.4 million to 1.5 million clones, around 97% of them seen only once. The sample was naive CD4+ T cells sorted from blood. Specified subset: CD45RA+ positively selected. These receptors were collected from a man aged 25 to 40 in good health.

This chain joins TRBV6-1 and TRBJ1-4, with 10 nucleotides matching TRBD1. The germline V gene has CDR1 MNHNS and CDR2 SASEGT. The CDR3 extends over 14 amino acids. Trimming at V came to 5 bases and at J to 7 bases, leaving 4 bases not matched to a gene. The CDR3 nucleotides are TGTGCCAGCAGTAGAGGACAGGGGGGTGAAAAACTGTTTTTT. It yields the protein CASSRGQGGEKLFF.

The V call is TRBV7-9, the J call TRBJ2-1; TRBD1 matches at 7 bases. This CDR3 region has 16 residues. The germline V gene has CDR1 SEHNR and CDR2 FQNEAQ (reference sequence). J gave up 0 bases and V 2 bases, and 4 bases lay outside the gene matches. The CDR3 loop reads CASSLKQGSSYNEQFF. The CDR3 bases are TGTGCCAGCAGCTTAAAACAGGGGAGCTCCTACAATGAGCAGTTCTTC.

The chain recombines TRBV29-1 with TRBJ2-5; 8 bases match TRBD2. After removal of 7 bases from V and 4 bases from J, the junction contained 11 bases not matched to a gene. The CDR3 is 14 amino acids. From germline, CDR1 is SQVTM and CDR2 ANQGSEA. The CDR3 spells CSATGGLAGETQYF. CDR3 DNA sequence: TGCAGCGCCACCGGTGGGCTAGCGGGAGAGACCCAGTACTTC.

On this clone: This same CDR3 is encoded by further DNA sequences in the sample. The CDR3 protein is CASSVGTSGNNEQFF. Here the CDR3 DNA reads TGTGCCAGCAGCGTCGGGACTAGCGGAAACAATGAGCAGTTCTTC. V is TRBV9 and J is TRBJ2-1, with 11 positions matching TRBD2. The CDR3 consists of 15 residues. Trimming at V came to 2 bases and at J to 5 bases, leaving 3 bases not matched to a gene. The germline gives CDR1 SGDLS, CDR2 YYNGEE. The variable domain in full, with the rest retrieved from reference TRBV9 and TRBJ2-1, is DSGVTQTPKHLITATGQRVTLRCSPRSGDLSVYWYQQSLDQGLQFLIQYYNGEERAKGNILERFSAQQFPDLHSELNLSSLELGDSALYFCASSVGTSGNNEQFFGPGTRLTVL.

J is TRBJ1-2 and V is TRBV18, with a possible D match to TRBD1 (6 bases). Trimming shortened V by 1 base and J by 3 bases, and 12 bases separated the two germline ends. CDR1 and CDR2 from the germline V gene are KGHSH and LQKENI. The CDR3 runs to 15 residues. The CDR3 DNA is TGTGCCAGCTCACCACTACCGGGACAAGACTATGGCTACACCTTC. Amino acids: CASSPLPGQDYGYTF.

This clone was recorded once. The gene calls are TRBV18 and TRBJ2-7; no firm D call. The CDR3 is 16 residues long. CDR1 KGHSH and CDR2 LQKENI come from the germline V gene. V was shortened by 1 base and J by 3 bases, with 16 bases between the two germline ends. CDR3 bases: TGTGCCAGCTCACCACGGGCCGGACCATCCGACTACGAGCAGTACTTC. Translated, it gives CASSPRAGPSDYEQYF.

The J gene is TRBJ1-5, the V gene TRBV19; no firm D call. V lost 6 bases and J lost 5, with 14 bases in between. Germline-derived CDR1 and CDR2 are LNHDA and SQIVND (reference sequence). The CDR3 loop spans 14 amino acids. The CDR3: CASSLGGPYQPQHF. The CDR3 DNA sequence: TGTGCCAGTAGCCTGGGAGGACCCTATCAGCCCCAGCATTTT.

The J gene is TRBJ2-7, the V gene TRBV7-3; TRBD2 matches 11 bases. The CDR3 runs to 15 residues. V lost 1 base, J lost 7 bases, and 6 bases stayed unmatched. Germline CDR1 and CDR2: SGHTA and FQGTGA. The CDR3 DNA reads TGTGCCAGCAGCTTAATAGCGGGAGGGCCGGGGGAGCAGTACTTC. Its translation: CASSLIAGGPGEQYF.

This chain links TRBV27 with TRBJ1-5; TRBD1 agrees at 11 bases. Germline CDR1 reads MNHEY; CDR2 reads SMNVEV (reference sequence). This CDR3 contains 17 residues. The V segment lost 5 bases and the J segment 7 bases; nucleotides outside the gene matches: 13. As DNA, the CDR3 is TGTGCCAGCAGTCCCAGTCCCGGACAGGGGGCCCTACAGCCCCAGCATTTT. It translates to CASSPSPGQGALQPQHF.

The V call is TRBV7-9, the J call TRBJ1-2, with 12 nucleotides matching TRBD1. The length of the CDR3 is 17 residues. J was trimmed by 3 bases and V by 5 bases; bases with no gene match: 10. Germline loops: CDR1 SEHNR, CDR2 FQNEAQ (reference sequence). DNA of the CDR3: TGTGCCAGCAGCCGCGGAGGCGGGACAGGGGGCGACTATGGCTACACCTTC. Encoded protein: CASSRGGGTGGDYGYTF.

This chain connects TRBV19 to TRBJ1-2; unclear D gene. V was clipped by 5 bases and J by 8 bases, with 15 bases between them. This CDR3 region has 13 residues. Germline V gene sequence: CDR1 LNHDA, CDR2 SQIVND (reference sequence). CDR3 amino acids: CASSASLSRGYTF. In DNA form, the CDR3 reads TGTGCCAGTAGTGCCTCCCTCTCCCGGGGCTACACCTTC.

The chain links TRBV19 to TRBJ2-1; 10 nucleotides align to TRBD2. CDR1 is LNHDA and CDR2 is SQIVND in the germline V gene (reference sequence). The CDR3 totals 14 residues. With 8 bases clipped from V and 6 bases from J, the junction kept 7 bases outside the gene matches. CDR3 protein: CASELAGRRNEQFF. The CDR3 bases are TGTGCCAGTGAACTAGCGGGACGACGCAATGAGCAGTTCTTC.

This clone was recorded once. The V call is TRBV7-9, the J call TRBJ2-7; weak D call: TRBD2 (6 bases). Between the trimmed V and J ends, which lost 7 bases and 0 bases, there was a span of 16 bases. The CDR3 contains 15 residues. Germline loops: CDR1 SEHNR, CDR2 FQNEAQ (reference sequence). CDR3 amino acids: CASILLSGPSYEQYF. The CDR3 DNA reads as TGTGCCAGCATCCTTCTTAGCGGACCCTCCTACGAGCAGTACTTC. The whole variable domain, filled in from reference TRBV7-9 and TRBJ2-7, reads DTGVSQNPRHKITKRGQNVTFRCDPISEHNRLYWYRQTLGQGPEFLTYFQNEAQLEKSRLLSDRFSAERPKGSFSTLEIQRTEQGDSAMYLCASILLSGPSYEQYFGPGTRLTVT.

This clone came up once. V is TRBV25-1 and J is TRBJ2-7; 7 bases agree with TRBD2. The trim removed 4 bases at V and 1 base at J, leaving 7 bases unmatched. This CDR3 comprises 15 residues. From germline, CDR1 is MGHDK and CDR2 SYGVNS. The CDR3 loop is CASSGSSGISYEQYF. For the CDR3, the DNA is TGTGCCAGCAGTGGGTCAAGCGGGATTTCCTACGAGCAGTACTTC.

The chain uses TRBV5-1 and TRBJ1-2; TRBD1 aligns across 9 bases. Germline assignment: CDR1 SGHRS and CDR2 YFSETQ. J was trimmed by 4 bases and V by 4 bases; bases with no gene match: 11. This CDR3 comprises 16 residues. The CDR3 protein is CASSRKAQGAPYGYTF. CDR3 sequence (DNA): TGCGCCAGCAGCCGTAAAGCACAGGGGGCTCCCTATGGCTACACCTTC.

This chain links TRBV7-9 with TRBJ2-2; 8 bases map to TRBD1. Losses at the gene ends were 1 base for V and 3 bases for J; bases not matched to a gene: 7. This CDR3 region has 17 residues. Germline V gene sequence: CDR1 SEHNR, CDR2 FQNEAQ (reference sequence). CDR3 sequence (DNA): TGTGCCAGCAGCTTAGGGATGGACAGGGTTCACACCGGGGAGCTGTTTTTT. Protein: CASSLGMDRVHTGELFF.

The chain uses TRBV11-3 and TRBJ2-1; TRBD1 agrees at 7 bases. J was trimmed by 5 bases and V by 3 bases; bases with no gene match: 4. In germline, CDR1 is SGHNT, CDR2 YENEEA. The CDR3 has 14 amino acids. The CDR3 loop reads CASSFDRANNEQFF. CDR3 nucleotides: TGTGCCAGCAGCTTCGACAGGGCAAACAATGAGCAGTTCTTC.

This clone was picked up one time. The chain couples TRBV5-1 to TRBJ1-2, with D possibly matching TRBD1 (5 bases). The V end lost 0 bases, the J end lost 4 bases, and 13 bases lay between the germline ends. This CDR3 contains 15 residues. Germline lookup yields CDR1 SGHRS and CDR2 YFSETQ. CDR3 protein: CASSLDGTDLYGYTF. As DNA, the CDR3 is TGCGCCAGCAGCTTGGATGGGACCGACCTCTATGGCTACACCTTC.

The CDR3 DNA sequence: TGTGCCAGCAGCGTAGGAGGGACAGGTAGGGAGGAGCAGTACTTC. This translates into CASSVGGTGREEQYF. The rearrangement links TRBV9 to TRBJ2-7, with TRBD1 identical over 8 bases. J lost 7 bases, V lost 0 bases, and 9 bases had no gene match. This CDR3 has 15 residues. CDR1 and CDR2 from the germline V gene are SGDLS and YYNGEE.

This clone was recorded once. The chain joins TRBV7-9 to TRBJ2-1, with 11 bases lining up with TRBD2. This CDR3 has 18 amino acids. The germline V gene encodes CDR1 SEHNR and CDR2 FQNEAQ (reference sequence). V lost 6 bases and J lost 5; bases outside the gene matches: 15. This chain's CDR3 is CASRVAASGRQKNNEQFF. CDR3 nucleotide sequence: TGTGCCAGCAGGGTAGCGGCTAGCGGGAGGCAGAAGAACAATGAGCAGTTCTTC.